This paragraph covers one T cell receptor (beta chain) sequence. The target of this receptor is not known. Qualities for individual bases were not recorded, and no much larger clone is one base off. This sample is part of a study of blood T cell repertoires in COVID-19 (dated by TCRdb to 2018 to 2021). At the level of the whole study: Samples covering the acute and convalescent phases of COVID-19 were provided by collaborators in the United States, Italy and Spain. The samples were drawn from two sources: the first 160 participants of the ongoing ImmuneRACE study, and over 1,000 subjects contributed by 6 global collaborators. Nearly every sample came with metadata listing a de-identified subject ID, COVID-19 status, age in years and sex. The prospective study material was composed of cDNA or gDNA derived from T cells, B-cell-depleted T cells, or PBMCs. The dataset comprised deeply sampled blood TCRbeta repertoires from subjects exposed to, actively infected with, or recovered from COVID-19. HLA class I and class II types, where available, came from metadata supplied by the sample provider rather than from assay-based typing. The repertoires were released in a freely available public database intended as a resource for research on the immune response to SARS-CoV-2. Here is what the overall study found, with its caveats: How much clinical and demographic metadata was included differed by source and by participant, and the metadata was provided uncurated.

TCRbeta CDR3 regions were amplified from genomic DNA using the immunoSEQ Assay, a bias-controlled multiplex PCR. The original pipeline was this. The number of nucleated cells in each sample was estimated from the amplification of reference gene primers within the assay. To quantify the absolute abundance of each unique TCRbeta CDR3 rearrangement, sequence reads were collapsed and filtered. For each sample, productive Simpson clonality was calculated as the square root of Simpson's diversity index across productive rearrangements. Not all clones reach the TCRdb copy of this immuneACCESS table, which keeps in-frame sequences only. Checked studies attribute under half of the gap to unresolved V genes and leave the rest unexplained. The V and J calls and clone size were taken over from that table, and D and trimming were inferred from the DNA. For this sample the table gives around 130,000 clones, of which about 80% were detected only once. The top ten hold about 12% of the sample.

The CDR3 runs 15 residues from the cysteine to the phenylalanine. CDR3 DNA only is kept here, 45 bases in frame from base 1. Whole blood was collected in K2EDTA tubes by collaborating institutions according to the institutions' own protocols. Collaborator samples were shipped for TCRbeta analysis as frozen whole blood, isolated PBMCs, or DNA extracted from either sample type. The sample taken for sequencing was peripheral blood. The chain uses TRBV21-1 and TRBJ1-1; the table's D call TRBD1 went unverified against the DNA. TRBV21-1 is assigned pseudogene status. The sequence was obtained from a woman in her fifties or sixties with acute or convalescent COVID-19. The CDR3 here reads CASSAGQGASTEAFF. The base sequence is TGTGCCAGCAGCGCTGGACAGGGGGCGAGCACTGAAGCTTTCTTT.